This T cell receptor (beta chain) was profiled in a study of cytomegalovirus exposure and HLA in healthy donors. This PCR relied on a set of 60 Vbeta primers and 13 Jbeta primers. TCRdb keeps only in-frame clones here, not all; method: immunoSEQ multiplex PCR. The top ten hold less than 2.5% of the sample, which has about 88,000 clones, more than 80% seen once. With regard to this clone: Its specificity is unknown.

Germline values: CDR1 LNHDA, CDR2 SQIVND (reference sequence). The CDR3 covers 16 residues. V shed 6 bases and J shed 5 bases, with 20 bases lying between them. Study-level findings and limits: It was shown in a later analysis that HLA-associated TCR beta chains were more clonally expanded than other, equally common chains.

The clonotype comes from a man between 18 and 35 years old in good health and CMV-seronegative. The sample consisted of PBMCs. V usage is TRBV19 and J usage is TRBJ1-5; maybe TRBD1 (5 bases). Written as DNA, the CDR3 is TGTGCCAGTAGCGAGGGCCTCAGGGAGGTAGATCAGCCCCAGCATTTT. Translation gives CASSEGLREVDQPQHF.